This T cell receptor beta chain was captured in a study of blood T cell repertoires in COVID-19. Study-level background: Sample material is recorded as cDNA or gDNA derived from T cells, B-cell-depleted T cells, or PBMCs.

The ends were cut back, 4 bases at V and 5 bases at J, with 12 bases in the middle. The CDR3 length is 12 residues. Germline V gene sequence: CDR1 SQVTM, CDR2 ANQGSEA. This clone has just a few counts. Under the authors' procedure: Nucleated cell counts were estimated from reference gene primer amplification. The data were produced by immunoSEQ multiplex PCR, yet TCRdb's version contains in-frame clones alone and is incomplete. That table furnishes V, J and clone size, whereas the DNA furnished D and trimming. Of some 130,000 clones in the sample, around 89% were seen once. The TCR comes from a man between 60 and 75 years old with COVID-19, enrolled during active disease. The sample comprised peripheral blood. V and J are TRBV29-1 and TRBJ2-7, with D perhaps matching TRBD1 (6 bases). The CDR3 here is CSVATGPDEQYF. The CDR3 nucleotides read TGCAGCGTTGCAACAGGGCCTGACGAGCAGTACTTC.